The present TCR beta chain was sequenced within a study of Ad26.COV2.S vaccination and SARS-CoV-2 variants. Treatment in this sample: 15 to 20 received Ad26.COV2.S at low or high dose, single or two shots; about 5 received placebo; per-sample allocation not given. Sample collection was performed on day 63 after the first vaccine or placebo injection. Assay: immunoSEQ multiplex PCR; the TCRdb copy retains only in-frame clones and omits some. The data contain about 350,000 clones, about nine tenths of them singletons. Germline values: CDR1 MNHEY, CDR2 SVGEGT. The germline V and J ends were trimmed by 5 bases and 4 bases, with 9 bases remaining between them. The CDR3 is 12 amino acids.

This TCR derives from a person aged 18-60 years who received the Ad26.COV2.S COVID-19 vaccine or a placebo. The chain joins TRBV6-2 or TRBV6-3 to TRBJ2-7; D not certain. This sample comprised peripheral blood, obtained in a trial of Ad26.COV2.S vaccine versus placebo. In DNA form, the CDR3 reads TGTGCCAGCAGTCCAAGTGGGTACGAGCAGTACTTC. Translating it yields CASSPSGYEQYF.